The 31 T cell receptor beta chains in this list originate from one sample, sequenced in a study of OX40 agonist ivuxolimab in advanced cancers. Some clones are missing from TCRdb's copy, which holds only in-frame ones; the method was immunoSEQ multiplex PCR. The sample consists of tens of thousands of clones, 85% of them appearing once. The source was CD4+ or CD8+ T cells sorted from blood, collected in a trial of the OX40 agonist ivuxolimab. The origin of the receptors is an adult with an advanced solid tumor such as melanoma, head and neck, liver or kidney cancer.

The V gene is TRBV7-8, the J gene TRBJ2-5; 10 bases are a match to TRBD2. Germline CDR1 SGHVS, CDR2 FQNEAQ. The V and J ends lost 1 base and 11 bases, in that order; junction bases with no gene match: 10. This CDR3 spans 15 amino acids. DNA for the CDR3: TGTGCCAGCAGCTTAGGGGGAGCGGGAGGGCCGGAGCAGTACTTC. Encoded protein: CASSLGGAGGPEQYF.

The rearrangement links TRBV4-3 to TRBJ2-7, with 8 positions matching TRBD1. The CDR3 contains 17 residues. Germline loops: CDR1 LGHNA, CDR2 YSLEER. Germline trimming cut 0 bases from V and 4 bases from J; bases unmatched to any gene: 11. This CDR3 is CASSQDIADRGLYEQYF. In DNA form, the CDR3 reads TGCGCCAGCAGCCAAGATATTGCAGACAGGGGTCTGTACGAGCAGTACTTC.

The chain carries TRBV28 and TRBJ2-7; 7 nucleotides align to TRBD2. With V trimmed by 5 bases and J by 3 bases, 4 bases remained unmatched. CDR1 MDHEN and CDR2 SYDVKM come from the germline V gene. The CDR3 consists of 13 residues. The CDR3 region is CASSGLENYEQYF. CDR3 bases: TGTGCCAGCAGTGGACTAGAAAACTACGAGCAGTACTTC. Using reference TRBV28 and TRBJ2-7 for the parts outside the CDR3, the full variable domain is DVKVTQSSRYLVKRTGEKVFLECVQDMDHENMFWYRQDPGLGLRLIYFSYDVKMKEKGDIPEGYSVSREKKERFSLILESASTNQTSMYLCASSGLENYEQYFGPGTRLTVT.

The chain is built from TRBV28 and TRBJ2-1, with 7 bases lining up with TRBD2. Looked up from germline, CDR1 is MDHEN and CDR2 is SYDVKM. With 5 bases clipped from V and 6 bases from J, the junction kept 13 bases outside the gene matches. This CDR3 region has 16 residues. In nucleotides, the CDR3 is TGTGCCAGCAGTCCTTGGTCTAGCGGCAATAGCAATGAGCAGTTCTTC. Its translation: CASSPWSSGNSNEQFF.

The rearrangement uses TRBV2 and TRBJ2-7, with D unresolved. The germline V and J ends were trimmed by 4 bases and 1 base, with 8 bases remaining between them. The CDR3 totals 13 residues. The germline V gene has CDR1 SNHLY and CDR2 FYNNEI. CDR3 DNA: TGTGCCAGCAGTGGCTGGGGATCCTACGAGCAGTACTTC. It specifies CASSGWGSYEQYF.

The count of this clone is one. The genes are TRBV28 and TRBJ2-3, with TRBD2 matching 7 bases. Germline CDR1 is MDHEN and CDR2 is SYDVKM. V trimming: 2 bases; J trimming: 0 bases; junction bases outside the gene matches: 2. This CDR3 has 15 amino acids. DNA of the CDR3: TGTGCCAGCAGTTTACCTAGCGGTAGCACAGATACGCAGTATTTT. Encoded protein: CASSLPSGSTDTQYF.

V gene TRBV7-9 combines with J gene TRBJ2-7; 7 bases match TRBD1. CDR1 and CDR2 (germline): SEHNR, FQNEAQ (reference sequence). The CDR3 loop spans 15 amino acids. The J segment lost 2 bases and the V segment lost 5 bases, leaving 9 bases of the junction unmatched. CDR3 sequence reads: CASSPTGIGTYEQYF. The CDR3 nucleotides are TGTGCCAGCAGCCCGACAGGGATAGGGACCTACGAGCAGTACTTC.

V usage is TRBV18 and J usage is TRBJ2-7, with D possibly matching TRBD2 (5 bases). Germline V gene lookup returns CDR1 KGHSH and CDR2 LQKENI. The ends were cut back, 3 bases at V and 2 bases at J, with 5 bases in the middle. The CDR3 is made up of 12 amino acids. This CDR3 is CASSPGAYEQYF. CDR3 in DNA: TGTGCCAGCTCACCCGGGGCCTACGAGCAGTACTTC.

The CDR3 region has the DNA TGTGCCAGCAGCGTAGGCAAGGTCCCGGGGGATCAGAACAATGAGCAGTTCTTC. It encodes CASSVGKVPGDQNNEQFF. V usage is TRBV9 and J usage is TRBJ2-1, with D maybe TRBD2 (6 bases). The CDR3 is made up of 18 amino acids. The germline V and J ends were trimmed by 0 bases and 5 bases, with 21 bases remaining between them. The germline V gene has CDR1 SGDLS and CDR2 YYNGEE.

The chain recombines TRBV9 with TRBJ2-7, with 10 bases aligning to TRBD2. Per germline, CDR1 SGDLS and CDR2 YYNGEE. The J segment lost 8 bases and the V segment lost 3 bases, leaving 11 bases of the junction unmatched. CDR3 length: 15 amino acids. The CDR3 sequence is CASSGIGLAGDKQYF. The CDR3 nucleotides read TGTGCCAGCAGCGGAATAGGGCTAGCGGGAGATAAGCAGTACTTC. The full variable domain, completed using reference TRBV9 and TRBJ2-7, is DSGVTQTPKHLITATGQRVTLRCSPRSGDLSVYWYQQSLDQGLQFLIQYYNGEERAKGNILERFSAQQFPDLHSELNLSSLELGDSALYFCASSGIGLAGDKQYFGPGTRLTVT.

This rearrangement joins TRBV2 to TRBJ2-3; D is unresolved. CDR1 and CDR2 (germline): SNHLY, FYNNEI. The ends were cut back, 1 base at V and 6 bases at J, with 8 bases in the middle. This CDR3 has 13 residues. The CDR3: CASSEVREDTQYF. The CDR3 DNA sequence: TGTGCCAGCAGTGAAGTACGTGAGGATACGCAGTATTTT.

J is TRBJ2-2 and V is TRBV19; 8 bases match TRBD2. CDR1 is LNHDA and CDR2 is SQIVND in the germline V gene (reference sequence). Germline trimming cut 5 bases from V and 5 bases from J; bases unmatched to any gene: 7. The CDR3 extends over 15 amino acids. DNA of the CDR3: TGTGCCAGTAGTCGAGCGGGAGTAGAGACCGGGGAGCTGTTTTTT. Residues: CASSRAGVETGELFF.

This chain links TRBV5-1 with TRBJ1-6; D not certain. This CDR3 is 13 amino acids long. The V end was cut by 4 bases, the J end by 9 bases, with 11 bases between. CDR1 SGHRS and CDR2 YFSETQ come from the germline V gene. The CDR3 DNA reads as TGCGCCAGCAGCCAGAGTCCCTTTTCACCCCTCCACTTT. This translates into CASSQSPFSPLHF.

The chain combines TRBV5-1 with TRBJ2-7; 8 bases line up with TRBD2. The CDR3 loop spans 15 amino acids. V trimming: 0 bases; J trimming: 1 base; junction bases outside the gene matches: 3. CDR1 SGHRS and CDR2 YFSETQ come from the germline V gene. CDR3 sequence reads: CASSLGASGSYEQYF. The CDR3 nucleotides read TGCGCCAGCAGCTTGGGAGCTAGCGGGTCCTACGAGCAGTACTTC.

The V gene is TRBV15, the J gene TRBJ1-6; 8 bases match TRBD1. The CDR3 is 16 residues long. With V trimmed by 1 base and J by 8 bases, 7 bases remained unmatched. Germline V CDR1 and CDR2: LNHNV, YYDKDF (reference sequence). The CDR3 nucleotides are TGTGCCACCAGCAGAGTCGGAAACAGGGGGGATTCACCCCTCCACTTT. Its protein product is CATSRVGNRGDSPLHF. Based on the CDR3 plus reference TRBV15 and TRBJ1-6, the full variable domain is DAMVIQNPRYQVTQFGKPVTLSCSQTLNHNVMYWYQQKSSQAPKLLFHYYDKDFNNEADTPDNFQSRRPNTSFCFLDIRSPGLGDTAMYLCATSRVGNRGDSPLHFGNGTRLTVT.

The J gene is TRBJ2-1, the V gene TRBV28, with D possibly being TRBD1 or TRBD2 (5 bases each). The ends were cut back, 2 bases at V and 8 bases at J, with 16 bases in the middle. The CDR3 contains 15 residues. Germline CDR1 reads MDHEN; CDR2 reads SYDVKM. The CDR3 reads CASSLGDLTRHEQFF. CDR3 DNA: TGTGCCAGCAGTTTAGGGGACCTCACCCGACATGAGCAGTTCTTC.

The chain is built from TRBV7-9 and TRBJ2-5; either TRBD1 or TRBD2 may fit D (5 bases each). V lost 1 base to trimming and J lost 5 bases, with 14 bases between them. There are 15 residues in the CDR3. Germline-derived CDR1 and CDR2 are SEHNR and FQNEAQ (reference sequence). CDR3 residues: CASSLGRGRVETQYF. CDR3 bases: TGTGCCAGCAGCTTAGGCCGGGGACGGGTGGAGACCCAGTACTTC.

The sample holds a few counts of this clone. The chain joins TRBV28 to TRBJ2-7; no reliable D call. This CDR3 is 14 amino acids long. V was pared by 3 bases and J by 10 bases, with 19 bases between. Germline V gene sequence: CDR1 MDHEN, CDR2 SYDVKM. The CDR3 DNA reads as TGTGCCAGCAGTTTCCCCGACCGGGTTTTCGAACAGTACTTC. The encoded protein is CASSFPDRVFEQYF.

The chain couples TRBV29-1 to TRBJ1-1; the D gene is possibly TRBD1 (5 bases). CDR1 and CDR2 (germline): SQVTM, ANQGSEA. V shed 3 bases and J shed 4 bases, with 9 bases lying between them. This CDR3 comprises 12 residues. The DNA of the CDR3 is TGCAGCGTTGATTCTGGGACCACTGAAGCTTTCTTT. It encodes CSVDSGTTEAFF.

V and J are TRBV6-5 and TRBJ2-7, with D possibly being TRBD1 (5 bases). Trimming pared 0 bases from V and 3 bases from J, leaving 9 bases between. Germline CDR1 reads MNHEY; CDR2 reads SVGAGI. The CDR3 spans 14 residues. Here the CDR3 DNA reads TGTGCCAGCAGTTACTCCCAGGGTGTCTACGAGCAGTACTTC. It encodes CASSYSQGVYEQYF.

CDR3 sequence (DNA): TGTGCCAGCAGCCCTTTTACAGTAAACAATGAGCAGTTCTTC. It encodes CASSPFTVNNEQFF. The chain has TRBV14 and TRBJ2-1; D not resolved. The CDR3 is 14 residues long. Germline values: CDR1 SGHDN, CDR2 FVKESK. V gave up 4 bases and J gave up 5 bases, with 12 bases separating them. Using reference TRBV14 and TRBJ2-1 for the parts outside the CDR3, the full variable domain is EAGVTQFPSHSVIEKGQTVTLRCDPISGHDNLYWYRRVMGKEIKFLLHFVKESKQDESGMPNNRFLAERTGGTYSTLKVQPAELEDSGVYFCASSPFTVNNEQFFGPGTRLTVL.

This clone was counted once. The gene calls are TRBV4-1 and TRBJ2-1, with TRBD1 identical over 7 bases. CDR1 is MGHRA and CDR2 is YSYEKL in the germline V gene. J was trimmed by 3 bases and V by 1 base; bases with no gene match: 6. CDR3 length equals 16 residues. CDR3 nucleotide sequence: TGCGCCAGCAGCCAAGGGGACGGGACAGACTACAATGAGCAGTTCTTC. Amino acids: CASSQGDGTDYNEQFF.

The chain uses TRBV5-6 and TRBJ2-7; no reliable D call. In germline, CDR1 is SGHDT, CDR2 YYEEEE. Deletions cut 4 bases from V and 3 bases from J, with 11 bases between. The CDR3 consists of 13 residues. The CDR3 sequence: CASSRADFYEQYF. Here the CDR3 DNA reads TGTGCCAGCAGCCGGGCGGATTTCTACGAGCAGTACTTC.

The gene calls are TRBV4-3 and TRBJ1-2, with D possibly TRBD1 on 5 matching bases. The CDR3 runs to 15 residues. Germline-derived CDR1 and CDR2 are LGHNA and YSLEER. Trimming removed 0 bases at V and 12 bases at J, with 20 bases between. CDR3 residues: CASSQDSSQGKGHTF. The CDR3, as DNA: TGCGCCAGCAGCCAAGATAGTAGTCAGGGAAAGGGCCACACCTTC.

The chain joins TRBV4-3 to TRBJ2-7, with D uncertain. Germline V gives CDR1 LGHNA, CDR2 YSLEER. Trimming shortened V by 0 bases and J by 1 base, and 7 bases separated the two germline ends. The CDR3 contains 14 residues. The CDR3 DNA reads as TGCGCCAGCAGCCAAGATGGCGGATCCTACGAGCAGTACTTC. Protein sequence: CASSQDGGSYEQYF.

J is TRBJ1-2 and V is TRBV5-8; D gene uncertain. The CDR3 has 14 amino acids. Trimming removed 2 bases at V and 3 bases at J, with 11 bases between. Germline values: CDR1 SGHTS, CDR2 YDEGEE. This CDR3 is CASSLRALDYGYTF. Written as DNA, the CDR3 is TGTGCCAGCAGCTTAAGGGCCCTGGACTATGGCTACACCTTC. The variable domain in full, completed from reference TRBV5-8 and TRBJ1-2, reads EAGVTQSPTHLIKTRGQQATLRCSPISGHTSVYWYQQALGLGLQFLLWYDEGEERNRGNFPPRFSGRQFPNYSSELNVNALELEDSALYLCASSLRALDYGYTFGSGTRLTVV.

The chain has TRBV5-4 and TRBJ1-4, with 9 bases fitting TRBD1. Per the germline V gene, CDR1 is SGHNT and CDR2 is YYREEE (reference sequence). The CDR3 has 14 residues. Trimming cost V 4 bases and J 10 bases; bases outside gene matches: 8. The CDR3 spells CASSQDRGTVKLFF. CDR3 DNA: TGTGCCAGCAGCCAAGACAGGGGGACCGTAAAACTGTTTTTT.

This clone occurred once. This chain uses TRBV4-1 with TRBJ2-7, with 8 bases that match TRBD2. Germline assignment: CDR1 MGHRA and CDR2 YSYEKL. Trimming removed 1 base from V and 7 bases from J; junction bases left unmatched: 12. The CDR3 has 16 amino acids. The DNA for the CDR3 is TGCGCCAGCAGCCAAGGTTACGGGGGGGACACTTTAGAGCAGTACTTC. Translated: CASSQGYGGDTLEQYF.

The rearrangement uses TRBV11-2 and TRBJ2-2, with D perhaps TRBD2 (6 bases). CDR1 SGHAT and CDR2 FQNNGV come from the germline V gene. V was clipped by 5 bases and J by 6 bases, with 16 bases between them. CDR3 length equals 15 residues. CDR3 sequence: CASSPLVGEAGELFF. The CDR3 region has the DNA TGTGCCAGCAGCCCCCTAGTCGGGGAGGCCGGGGAGCTGTTTTTT.

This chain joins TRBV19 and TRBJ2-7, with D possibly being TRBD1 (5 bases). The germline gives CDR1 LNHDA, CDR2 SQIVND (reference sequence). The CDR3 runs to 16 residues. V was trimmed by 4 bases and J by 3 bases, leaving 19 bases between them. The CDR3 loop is CASSTPEESGIYEQYF. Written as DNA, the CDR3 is TGTGCCAGTAGTACCCCGGAAGAGTCAGGGATCTACGAGCAGTACTTC.

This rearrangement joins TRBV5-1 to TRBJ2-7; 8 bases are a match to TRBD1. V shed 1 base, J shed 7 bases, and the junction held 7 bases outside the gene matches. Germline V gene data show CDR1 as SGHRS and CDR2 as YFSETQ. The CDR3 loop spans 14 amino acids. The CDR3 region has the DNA TGCGCCAGCAGCTTGACCAATGGACAGGGAGAGCAGTACTTC. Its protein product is CASSLTNGQGEQYF.